The 5 T cell receptor beta chains listed next were all sequenced from one sample in a study of blood T cell repertoires in COVID-19. Sequenced by immunoSEQ multiplex PCR; TCRdb stores in-frame clones only, minus some. The sample carries about 120,000 clones, more than 75% recorded once. The specimen was peripheral blood. These receptors all stem from a woman aged 50 to 60 with acute or convalescent COVID-19.

V and J are TRBV6-5 and TRBJ1-1; 9 bases line up with TRBD1. Germline V gene data show CDR1 as MNHEY and CDR2 as SVGAGI. This CDR3 spans 14 amino acids. Trimming took 6 bases from V and 6 from J; bases not matched to a gene: 8. This chain's CDR3 is CASSALGQGSEAFF. CDR3 nucleotide sequence: TGTGCCAGCAGCGCCCTAGGACAGGGGTCTGAAGCTTTCTTT.

The V gene is TRBV19, the J gene TRBJ1-1, with 7 bases fitting TRBD1. This CDR3 spans 13 amino acids. V trimming: 9 bases; J trimming: 6 bases; junction bases outside the gene matches: 10. Per germline, CDR1 LNHDA and CDR2 SQIVND (reference sequence). The CDR3 sequence: CASAGGTIPEAFF. The DNA for the CDR3 is TGTGCCAGCGCAGGGGGTACGATCCCTGAAGCTTTCTTT.

The chain employs TRBV25-1 and TRBJ1-4, with D unclear. This CDR3 is 14 amino acids long. Germline V gene data show CDR1 as MGHDK and CDR2 as SYGVNS. V shed 5 bases and J shed 8 bases, with 15 bases lying between them. The CDR3 protein is CASSPWAGGEKLFF. In DNA, the CDR3 is TGTGCCAGCAGTCCGTGGGCAGGCGGGGAAAAACTGTTTTTT.

The genes are TRBV18 and TRBJ2-7; TRBD2 might be the D (5 bases). The germline V gene encodes CDR1 KGHSH and CDR2 LQKENI. Trimming took 6 bases from V and 2 from J, leaving 11 bases between them. CDR3 length: 13 residues. The CDR3 region has the DNA TGTGCCAGCTCCCCGGAGCGGCCCTACGAGCAGTACTTC. This translates into CASSPERPYEQYF.

The V gene is TRBV11-3, the J gene TRBJ2-2; D unclear. V shed 3 bases and J shed 11 bases, with 19 bases lying between them. The germline V gene has CDR1 SGHNT and CDR2 YENEEA. The CDR3 runs 15 residues. The CDR3, as DNA: TGTGCCAGCAGCTTTTTTACGGGTCAAGAGGCAGAGCTGTTTTTT. Amino acid sequence: CASSFFTGQEAELFF.